This TCR beta chain is drawn from a study of blood T cell repertoires in COVID-19. Study context: Collection of acute and convalescent COVID-19 samples took place in the United States, Italy and Spain. Sources were T cells, B-cell-depleted T cells, or PBMCs; the material itself was cDNA or gDNA.

Libraries were prepared by immunoSEQ multiplex PCR; TCRdb keeps only in-frame clonotypes and omits some of them. The data contain hundreds of thousands of clones, 85% to 90% of them singletons. In its sample, this clone was seen once. Germline V lookup: CDR1 SGHRS, CDR2 YFSETQ. With V trimmed by 4 bases and J by 6 bases, 12 bases remained unmatched. The CDR3 loop spans 16 amino acids. The rearrangement links TRBV5-1 to TRBJ1-4; 7 bases agree with TRBD1. The receptor's source is a man between 60 and 75 years old who had recovered from COVID-19. Sample: peripheral blood. CDR3 nucleotide sequence: TGCGCCAGCAGCGGGGGACAGTATGCTTCGGATGAAAAACTGTTTTTT. Residues: CASSGGQYASDEKLFF.